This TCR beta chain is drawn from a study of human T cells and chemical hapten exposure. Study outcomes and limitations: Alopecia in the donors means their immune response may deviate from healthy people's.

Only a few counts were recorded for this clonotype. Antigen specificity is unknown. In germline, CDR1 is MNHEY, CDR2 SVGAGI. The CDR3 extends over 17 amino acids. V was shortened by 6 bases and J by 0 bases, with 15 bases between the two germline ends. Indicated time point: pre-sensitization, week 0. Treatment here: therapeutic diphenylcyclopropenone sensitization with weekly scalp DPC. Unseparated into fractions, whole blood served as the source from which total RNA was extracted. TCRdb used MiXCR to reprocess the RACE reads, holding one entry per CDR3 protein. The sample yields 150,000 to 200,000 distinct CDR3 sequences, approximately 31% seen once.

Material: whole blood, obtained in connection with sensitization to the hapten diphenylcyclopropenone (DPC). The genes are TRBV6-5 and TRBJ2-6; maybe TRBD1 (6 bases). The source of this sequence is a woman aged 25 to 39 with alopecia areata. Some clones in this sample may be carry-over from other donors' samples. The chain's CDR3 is CASRHRDTFSGANVLTF. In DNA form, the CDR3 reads TGTGCCAGCAGACACCGGGACACTTTCTCTGGGGCCAACGTCCTGACTTTC.